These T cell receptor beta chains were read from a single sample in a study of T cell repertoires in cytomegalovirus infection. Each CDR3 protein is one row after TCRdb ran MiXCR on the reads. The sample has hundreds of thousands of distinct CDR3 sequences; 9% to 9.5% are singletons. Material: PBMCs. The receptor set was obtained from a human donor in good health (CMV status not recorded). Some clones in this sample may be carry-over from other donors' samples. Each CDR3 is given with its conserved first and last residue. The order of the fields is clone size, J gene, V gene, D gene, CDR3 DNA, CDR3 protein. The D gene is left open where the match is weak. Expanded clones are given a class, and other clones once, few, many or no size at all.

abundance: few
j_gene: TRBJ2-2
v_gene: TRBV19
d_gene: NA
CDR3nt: TGCTATACGGCGGGAAACACCGGGGAGCTGTTTTTT
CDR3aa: CYTAGNTGELFF

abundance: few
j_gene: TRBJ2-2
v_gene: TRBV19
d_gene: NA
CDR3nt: TGTGCCAGTACCCCTGGCCCCGCCGGGGAGCTGTTTTTT
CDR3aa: CASTPGPAGELFF

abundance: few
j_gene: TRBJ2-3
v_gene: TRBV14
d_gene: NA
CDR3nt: TGTGCCAGCAGAGGAGACTCATACACAGATACGCAGTATTTT
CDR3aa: CASRGDSYTDTQYF

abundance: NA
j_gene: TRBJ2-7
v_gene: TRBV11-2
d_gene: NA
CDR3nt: TGTGCCAGCAGCTTCCGCCCTTGGGAGCAGTACTTC
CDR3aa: CASSFRPWEQYF

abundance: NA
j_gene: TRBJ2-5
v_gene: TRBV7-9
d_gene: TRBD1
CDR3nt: TGTGCCAGCCGGGGACAGGCCCAAGAGACCCAGTACTTC
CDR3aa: CASRGQAQETQYF

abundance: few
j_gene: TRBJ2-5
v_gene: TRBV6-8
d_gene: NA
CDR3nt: TGTGCCAGCAGGGACAGCCACTGGACCCAGTACTTC
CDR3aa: CASRDSHWTQYF

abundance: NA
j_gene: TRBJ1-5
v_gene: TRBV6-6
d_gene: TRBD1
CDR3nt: TGTGCCAGCAGTTCGGGACAGGGTTTTCAGCCCCAGCATTTT
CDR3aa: CASSSGQGFQPQHF

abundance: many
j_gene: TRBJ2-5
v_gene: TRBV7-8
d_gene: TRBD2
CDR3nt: TGTGCCAGCAGCTTAGTAGCGGGAGGGCCTAGATACTTC
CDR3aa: CASSLVAGGPRYF

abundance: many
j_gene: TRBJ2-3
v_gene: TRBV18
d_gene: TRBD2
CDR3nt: TGTGCCAGCTCACCACCGAACGGGGGGGCCTCAGATACGCAGTATTTT
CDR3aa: CASSPPNGGASDTQYF

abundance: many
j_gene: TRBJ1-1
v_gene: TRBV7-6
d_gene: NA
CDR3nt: TGTGCCAGCAGCTTAGGCCAGCCCGGAAGAGCTGAAGCTTTCTTT
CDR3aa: CASSLGQPGRAEAFF

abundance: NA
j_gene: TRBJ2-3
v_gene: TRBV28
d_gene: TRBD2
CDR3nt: TGTGCCAGCCGTGGGGAGGGTAGCACAGATACGCAGTATTTT
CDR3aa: CASRGEGSTDTQYF

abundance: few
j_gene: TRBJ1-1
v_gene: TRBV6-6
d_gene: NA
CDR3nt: TGTGCCAGCAGACAATTACAAATACGGGTGAACACTGAAGCTTTCTTT
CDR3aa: CASRQLQIRVNTEAFF

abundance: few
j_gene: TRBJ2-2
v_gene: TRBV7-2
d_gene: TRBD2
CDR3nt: TGTGCCAGCAGCTTTCGGGCTAGCGGCATGATCGGGGAGCTGTTTTTT
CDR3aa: CASSFRASGMIGELFF

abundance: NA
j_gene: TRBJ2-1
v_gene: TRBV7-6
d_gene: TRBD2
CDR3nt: TGTGCCAGCAGCCCATCCGGGGGGTCTACCCAGTTCTTC
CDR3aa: CASSPSGGSTQFF

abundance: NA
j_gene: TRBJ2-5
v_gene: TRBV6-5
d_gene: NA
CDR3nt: TGTGCCAGCAGTTACTCCCAGGCTGGAGAGACCCAGTACTTC
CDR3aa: CASSYSQAGETQYF

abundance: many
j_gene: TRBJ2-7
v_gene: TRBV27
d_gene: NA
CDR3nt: TGTGCCAGCAGGGAGTTCCCCTCCTACGAGCAGTACTTC
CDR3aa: CASREFPSYEQYF

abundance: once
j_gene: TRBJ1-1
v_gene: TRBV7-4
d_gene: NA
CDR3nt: TGTGCCAGCAGCTTAGCGCGCACAAACACTGAAGCTTTCTTT
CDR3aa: CASSLARTNTEAFF

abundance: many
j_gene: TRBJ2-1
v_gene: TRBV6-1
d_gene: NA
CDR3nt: TGTGCCAGCAGTGAATTTGGTACTAACAATGAGCAGTTCTTC
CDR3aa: CASSEFGTNNEQFF

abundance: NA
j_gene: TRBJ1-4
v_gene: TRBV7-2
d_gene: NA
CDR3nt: TGTGCCAGCAGCAAGGGGGGTGCAACTAATGAAAAACTGTTTTTT
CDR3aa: CASSKGGATNEKLFF

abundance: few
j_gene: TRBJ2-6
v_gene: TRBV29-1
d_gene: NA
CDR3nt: TGCAGCGTCATCTCTGGGGCCAACGTCCTGACTTTC
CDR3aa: CSVISGANVLTF

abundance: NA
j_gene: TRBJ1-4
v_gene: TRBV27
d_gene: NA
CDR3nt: TGTGCCAGCAGTTCCCGGCCATTTAATGAAAAACTGTTTTTT
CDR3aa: CASSSRPFNEKLFF

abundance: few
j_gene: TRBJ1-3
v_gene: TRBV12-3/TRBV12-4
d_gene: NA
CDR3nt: TGTGCCAGTCGGGGGGAGCCTGGAAACACCATATATTTT
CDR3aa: CASRGEPGNTIYF